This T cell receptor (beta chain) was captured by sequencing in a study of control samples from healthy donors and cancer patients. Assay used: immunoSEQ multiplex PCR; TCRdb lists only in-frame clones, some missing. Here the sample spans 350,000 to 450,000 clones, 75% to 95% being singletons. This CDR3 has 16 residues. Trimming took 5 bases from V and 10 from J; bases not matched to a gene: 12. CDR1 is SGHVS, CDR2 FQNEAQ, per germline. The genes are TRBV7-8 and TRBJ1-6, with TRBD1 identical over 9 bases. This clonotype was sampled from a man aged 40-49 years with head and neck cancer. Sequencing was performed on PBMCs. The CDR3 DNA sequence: TGTGCCAGCAGCCGGGATGGGCCAGGGACAGGGTCACCCCTCCACTTT. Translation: CASSRDGPGTGSPLHF.